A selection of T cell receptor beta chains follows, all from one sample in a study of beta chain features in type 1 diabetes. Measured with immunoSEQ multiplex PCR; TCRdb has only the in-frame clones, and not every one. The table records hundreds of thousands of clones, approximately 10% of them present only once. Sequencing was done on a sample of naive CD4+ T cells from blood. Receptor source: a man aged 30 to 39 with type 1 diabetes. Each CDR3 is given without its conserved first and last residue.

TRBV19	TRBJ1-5	ASSIWTSNQPQH
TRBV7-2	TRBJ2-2	ASSLEGVDVGELF
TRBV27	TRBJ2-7	ASSLRGGIYEQY
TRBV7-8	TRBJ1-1	ASSSGQDLEAF
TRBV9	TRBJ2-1	ASSVGLAGIEQF
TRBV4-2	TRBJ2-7	ASSQRTEPDYEQY
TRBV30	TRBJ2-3	AWSTRDRRDTQY
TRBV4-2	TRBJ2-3	ASSRLSGGGTDTQY
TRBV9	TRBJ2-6	ASSRGLAGANVLT
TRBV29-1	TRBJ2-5	SGSRTGETQY
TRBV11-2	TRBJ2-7	ASSLSQGAYEQY
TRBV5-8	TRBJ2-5	ASSSTGVETQY
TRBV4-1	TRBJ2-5	ASSQDSGVGGGYQETQY
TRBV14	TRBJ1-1	ASSQLSGDPNTEAF
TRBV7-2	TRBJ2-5	ASSWDREETQY
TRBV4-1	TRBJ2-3	ASSQLATDTQY
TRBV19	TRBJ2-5	ASSPGDRVATQY
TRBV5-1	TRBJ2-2	ASSSGAANTGELF
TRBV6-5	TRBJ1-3	ASSYSSASPNTIY